What follows is one T cell receptor beta chain and its context. These data originate in a study of T-cell reconstitution after alpha-beta-depleted transplantation in children. The CDR3 length is 16 residues. Trimming shortened V by 2 bases and J by 5 bases, and 15 bases separated the two germline ends. CDR1 MNHEY and CDR2 SVGAGI come from the germline V gene. Using unique molecular identifiers, the investigators prepared the TCRbeta library. One entry per CDR3 protein results from TCRdb running MiXCR on the PCR reads. The data show 170,000 or so distinct CDR3 sequences, about 6.4% seen once. The sequence was obtained from a human donor who donated a stem cell graft to a child with Wiskott-Aldrich syndrome. Sequenced here: PBMCs from the stem cell graft donor, sampled from the stem cell graft. The V and J genes are TRBV6-5 and TRBJ2-2, with D maybe TRBD2 (6 bases). CDR3 sequence reads: CASSYDFGGGTGELFF. CDR3 bases: TGTGCCAGCAGTTACGACTTCGGGGGTGGTACCGGGGAGCTGTTTTTT.